These 15 T cell receptor beta chains originate from one sample sequenced in a study of cytomegalovirus exposure and HLA in healthy donors. This PCR relied on a set of 60 Vbeta primers and 13 Jbeta primers. TCRdb's copy holds only in-frame clones and misses some; the assay was immunoSEQ multiplex PCR. This sample has 110,000 to 150,000 clones; more than 70% occur once, and the top ten carry approximately 5%. Sequencing used PBMCs. Receptor source: a woman between 50 and 59 years old in good health and CMV-seronegative.

The chain employs TRBV9 and TRBJ2-1; tentative D call: TRBD2 (7 bases). Germline V gene data show CDR1 as SGDLS and CDR2 as YYNGEE. The CDR3 runs to 14 residues. V was clipped by 4 bases and J by 6 bases, with 14 bases between them. CDR3 nucleotides: TGTGCCAGCAGCTTGGGGGGGGCCTTCAATGAGCAGTTCTTC. Translating gives CASSLGGAFNEQFF.

V gene TRBV4-1 combines with J gene TRBJ1-4, with 9 nucleotides matching TRBD1. Germline lookup yields CDR1 MGHRA and CDR2 YSYEKL. This CDR3 has 15 residues. The trim removed 1 base at V and 3 bases at J, leaving 0 bases unmatched. CDR3 protein: CASSQGQGANEKLFF. CDR3 nucleotides: TGCGCCAGCAGCCAAGGACAGGGGGCTAATGAAAAACTGTTTTTT.

The chain employs TRBV7-2 and TRBJ1-2, with TRBD1 as a possible D gene (5 bases). Between the trimmed V and J ends, which lost 1 base and 8 bases, there was a span of 14 bases. The CDR3 contains 14 residues. Germline lookup yields CDR1 SGHTA and CDR2 FQGNSA. Here the CDR3 reads CASSLDLGLGGYTF. In DNA, the CDR3 is TGTGCCAGCAGCTTAGATCTGGGACTGGGAGGCTACACCTTC.

The CDR3 coding sequence is TGTGCCAGCAGTTTCTCCACTATCGGGCGGGGCAACACCGGGGAGCTGTTTTTT. Translation: CASSFSTIGRGNTGELFF. The chain joins TRBV27 to TRBJ2-2; possibly TRBD2 for D (6 bases). This CDR3 is built from 18 residues. The V end lost 3 bases, the J end lost 2 bases, and 19 bases lay between the germline ends. Germline V lookup: CDR1 MNHEY, CDR2 SMNVEV (reference sequence).

The rearrangement links TRBV11-3 to TRBJ2-5, with 9 bases aligning to TRBD2. Per germline, CDR1 SGHNT and CDR2 YENEEA. The trim removed 5 bases at V and 5 bases at J, leaving 9 bases unmatched. The CDR3 sequence is 15 residues long. CDR3 nucleotides: TGTGCCAGCAGCCCCAGGGGCGGGGGGGCCGAGACCCAGTACTTC. The encoded protein is CASSPRGGGAETQYF.

The chain carries TRBV10-1 and TRBJ1-1; D may be TRBD1 (6 bases). The CDR3 contains 14 residues. Deletions cut 4 bases from V and 3 bases from J, with 12 bases between. Per germline, CDR1 WNHNN and CDR2 SYGVQD (reference sequence). This CDR3 reads CASSVSSGDTEAFF. The CDR3 DNA reads TGCGCCAGCAGTGTGTCATCAGGGGACACTGAAGCTTTCTTT.

This sequence joins TRBV2 and TRBJ1-5, with 8 bases fitting TRBD1. Germline V gene sequence: CDR1 SNHLY, CDR2 FYNNEI. Trimming cost V 6 bases and J 6 bases; bases outside gene matches: 10. The CDR3 consists of 15 residues. The CDR3 protein is CASSRQGTVGQPQHF. The CDR3 DNA reads TGTGCCAGCAGCCGACAGGGGACAGTAGGTCAGCCCCAGCATTTT.

The chain recombines TRBV18 with TRBJ2-1; 9 bases agree with TRBD1. Germline assignment: CDR1 KGHSH and CDR2 LQKENI. The V gene end was trimmed by 3 bases and the J gene end by 9 bases; junction bases not matched to a gene: 12. The CDR3 is 16 residues long. CDR3 DNA: TGTGCCAGCTCACCTCAACTTGGGACAGGGACATTTGAGCAGTTCTTC. It encodes CASSPQLGTGTFEQFF.

This clone was observed once. The V call is TRBV14, the J call TRBJ2-5; D may be TRBD2 (6 bases). The V end was cut by 2 bases, the J end by 7 bases, with 8 bases between. CDR3 size: 12 residues. CDR1 is SGHDN, CDR2 FVKESK, per germline. The DNA for the CDR3 is TGTGCCAGCAGCCAATCCGGGGGGACCCAGTACTTC. It translates to CASSQSGGTQYF. Drawing the rest from reference TRBV14 and TRBJ2-5, the complete variable domain is EAGVTQFPSHSVIEKGQTVTLRCDPISGHDNLYWYRRVMGKEIKFLLHFVKESKQDESGMPNNRFLAERTGGTYSTLKVQPAELEDSGVYFCASSQSGGTQYFGPGTRLLVL.

The table lists this clone with a few counts. This chain uses TRBV6-6 with TRBJ2-2; D ambiguous. Per germline, CDR1 MNHNY and CDR2 SVGAGI (reference sequence). V lost 6 bases to trimming and J lost 7 bases, with 12 bases between them. The CDR3 has 13 residues. CDR3 sequence (DNA): TGTGCCAGCAGCCTCAGGATAGACGGGGAGCTGTTTTTT. It is translated as CASSLRIDGELFF.

The chain has TRBV7-9 and TRBJ2-2, with 11 bases lining up with TRBD2. With 5 bases clipped from V and 4 bases from J, the junction kept 6 bases outside the gene matches. The CDR3 spans 16 residues. Germline lookup yields CDR1 SEHNR and CDR2 FQNEAQ (reference sequence). The CDR3 nucleotides read TGTGCCAGCAGCCCACTAGCGGGGGTTATCACCGGGGAGCTGTTTTTT. Translation gives CASSPLAGVITGELFF.

The V and J genes are TRBV4-3 and TRBJ2-1, with D perhaps TRBD2 (5 bases). The CDR3 is 12 residues long. Per germline, CDR1 LGHNA and CDR2 YSLEER. Trimming took off 1 base at V and 8 bases at J, with 6 bases between the two ends. The CDR3 region is CASSQVRDEQFF. The CDR3 DNA reads as TGCGCCAGCAGCCAAGTGAGGGATGAGCAGTTCTTC.

V is TRBV14 and J is TRBJ2-1; D remains unclear. The CDR3 length is 16 residues. CDR1 is SGHDN and CDR2 is FVKESK in the germline V gene. V lost 0 bases and J 4 bases, leaving 13 bases between the germline ends. The CDR3, as DNA: TGTGCCAGCAGCCAAGATCTGGGCAGAGTATACAATGAGCAGTTCTTC. Translated, it gives CASSQDLGRVYNEQFF.

V gene TRBV18 combines with J gene TRBJ1-1; D is undetermined. The V gene lost 3 bases and the J gene lost 1 base, with 9 bases spanning the gap. The CDR3 consists of 14 residues. CDR1 and CDR2 (germline): KGHSH, LQKENI. The CDR3 loop is CASSPYAGNTEAFF. CDR3 in DNA: TGTGCCAGCTCACCTTACGCAGGGAACACTGAAGCTTTCTTT.

The V gene is TRBV30, the J gene TRBJ1-2; 11 nucleotides align to TRBD1. This CDR3 comprises 13 residues. The J segment lost 6 bases and the V segment lost 5 bases, leaving 5 bases of the junction unmatched. Germline V gives CDR1 GTSNPN, CDR2 SVGIG (reference sequence). The CDR3 bases are TGTGCCTGGTACCGGGACAGGGGGAATGGCTACACCTTC. This codes for CAWYRDRGNGYTF.